These 22 T cell receptor beta chains came from one sample sequenced in a study of PD-1 blockade in classical Hodgkin lymphoma. TCRdb keeps only in-frame clones here, not all; method: immunoSEQ multiplex PCR. The sample includes about 98,000 clones, about four fifths seen only once; the top ten take 15% to 20%. Each of the patients experienced relapse following autologous stem cell transplantation, and their brentuximab vedotin exposure differed. The starting material was peripheral blood mononuclear cells (PBMCs), obtained before the second cycle of nivolumab. The receptors were gathered from a human donor with classical Hodgkin lymphoma.

This clone has just a few counts. V gene TRBV5-4 combines with J gene TRBJ2-5, with D possibly TRBD2 on 6 matching bases. Germline V CDR1 and CDR2: SGHNT, YYREEE (reference sequence). Trimming removed 4 bases from V and 9 bases from J, with 19 bases in between. The CDR3 loop spans 14 amino acids. CDR3 nucleotide sequence: TGTGCCAGCAGCCAATCCCAGACGGAGGGTCCCCAGTACTTC. Its translation: CASSQSQTEGPQYF.

The chain has TRBV5-6 and TRBJ1-1; D remains ambiguous. Germline lookup yields CDR1 SGHDT and CDR2 YYEEEE. The CDR3 runs to 12 residues. Trimming took 0 bases from V and 12 from J, leaving 12 bases between them. The chain's CDR3 is CASSLGVLKTFF. CDR3 nucleotide sequence: TGTGCCAGCAGCTTGGGTGTCCTGAAGACTTTCTTT.

The rearrangement uses TRBV6-1 and TRBJ2-6; D not certain. Germline assignment: CDR1 MNHNS and CDR2 SASEGT. The CDR3 has 14 amino acids. Between the trimmed V and J ends, which lost 6 bases and 0 bases, there was a span of 6 bases. This CDR3 is CASSAHSGANVLTF. DNA of the CDR3: TGTGCCAGCAGCGCCCACTCTGGGGCCAACGTCCTGACTTTC.

The chain links TRBV28 to TRBJ1-5; possibly TRBD1 for D (5 bases). CDR1 and CDR2 from the germline V gene are MDHEN and SYDVKM. Between the trimmed V and J ends, which lost 6 bases and 0 bases, there was a span of 15 bases. The CDR3 has 16 amino acids. CDR3 residues: CASRNLRGDSNQPQHF. CDR3 bases: TGTGCCAGCAGGAACCTAAGGGGCGATAGCAATCAGCCCCAGCATTTT.

The CDR3 sequence is CASSDNGGLAGGLSSYNEQFF. CDR3 nucleotides: TGCGCCAGCAGTGACAATGGTGGGCTAGCGGGAGGATTGAGCTCCTACAATGAGCAGTTCTTC. The rearrangement joins TRBV10-2 to TRBJ2-1; 11 positions match TRBD2. This CDR3 has 21 residues. The germline V gene encodes CDR1 WSHSY and CDR2 SAAADI. V was clipped by 3 bases and J by 0 bases; unmatched bases: 16.

This chain joins TRBV7-9 and TRBJ2-3, with D hard to call. V was pared by 5 bases and J by 1 base, with 13 bases between. The CDR3 length is 15 residues. Germline V gene sequence: CDR1 SEHNR, CDR2 FQNEAQ (reference sequence). In DNA, the CDR3 is TGTGCCAGCAGCCCTTCTCGGGTGCGCACAGATACGCAGTATTTT. Translated, it gives CASSPSRVRTDTQYF.

The genes are TRBV5-1 and TRBJ2-7, with TRBD2 as a possible D gene (5 bases). Trimming removed 4 bases from V and 3 bases from J, with 8 bases in between. The CDR3 has 12 amino acids. CDR1 is SGHRS, CDR2 YFSETQ, per germline. The DNA for the CDR3 is TGCGCCAGCAGCGAGGGCCGCTACGAGCAGTACTTC. It yields the protein CASSEGRYEQYF.

The V call is TRBV19, the J call TRBJ1-1; unclear D gene. In germline, CDR1 is LNHDA, CDR2 SQIVND (reference sequence). Trimming took off 5 bases at V and 6 bases at J, with 10 bases between the two ends. This CDR3 contains 12 residues. DNA of the CDR3: TGTGCCAGTAGTCTAAGCTACGCTGAAGCTTTCTTT. Its protein is CASSLSYAEAFF.

The V and J genes are TRBV5-4 and TRBJ2-7; no definite D call. The CDR3 is made up of 15 amino acids. The germline V gene has CDR1 SGHNT and CDR2 YYREEE (reference sequence). Trimming took 0 bases from V and 0 from J, leaving 10 bases between them. The DNA of the CDR3 is TGTGCCAGCAGCTTGGAAGTAGGCAGCTCCTACGAGCAGTACTTC. Encoded protein: CASSLEVGSSYEQYF.

The chain recombines TRBV21-1 with TRBJ2-7. TRBV21-1 is termed a pseudogene. This CDR3 has 15 amino acids. CDR3: CASSKVGGRPYEQYF. DNA for the CDR3: TGTGCCAGCAGCAAAGTGGGGGGCCGGCCCTACGAGCAGTACTTC.

This clone has just one count. The J gene is TRBJ2-2, the V gene TRBV29-1; TRBD2 matches at 11 bases. CDR1 is SQVTM, CDR2 ANQGSEA, per germline. V lost 7 bases and J lost 7; bases outside the gene matches: 2. This CDR3 is built from 12 residues. CDR3 residues: CSAGLAGGELFF. CDR3 nucleotides: TGCAGCGCCGGACTAGCGGGCGGGGAGCTGTTTTTT.

The gene calls are TRBV11-3 and TRBJ2-1; a weak D match, TRBD2 (6 bases). Germline V gene lookup returns CDR1 SGHNT and CDR2 YENEEA. This CDR3 contains 15 residues. V shed 8 bases and J shed 0 bases, with 14 bases lying between them. CDR3: CASALADSSYNEQFF. CDR3 sequence (DNA): TGTGCCAGCGCCTTAGCGGACTCCTCCTACAATGAGCAGTTCTTC.

The J gene is TRBJ2-1, the V gene TRBV19; 8 bases are a match to TRBD2. This CDR3 is built from 15 residues. The trim removed 7 bases at V and 4 bases at J, leaving 9 bases unmatched. The V gene's germline CDR1 is LNHDA and CDR2 SQIVND (reference sequence). The CDR3 loop is CASKRAGGGYNEQFF. The CDR3 DNA reads TGTGCCAGTAAAAGGGCGGGAGGCGGGTACAATGAGCAGTTCTTC.

This chain connects TRBV19 to TRBJ2-7, with TRBD1 as a possible D gene (5 bases). The CDR3 spans 14 residues. Germline loops: CDR1 LNHDA, CDR2 SQIVND (reference sequence). Between the trimmed V and J ends, which lost 6 bases and 5 bases, there was a span of 17 bases. The CDR3 sequence: CASRAQGNRNEQYF. The CDR3 coding sequence is TGTGCCAGTAGGGCGCAGGGTAACAGGAACGAGCAGTACTTC.

The rearrangement joins TRBV21-1 to TRBJ1-5. TRBV21-1 is a known pseudogene. The CDR3 length is 16 residues. CDR3 bases: TGTGCCAGCAGCAAAAGCGGGGCCCATAGCAATCAGCCCCAGCATTTT. Protein sequence: CASSKSGAHSNQPQHF.

This chain connects TRBV5-4 to TRBJ1-1, with a tentative D call TRBD1 (5 bases). The ends were cut back, 3 bases at V and 5 bases at J, with 14 bases in the middle. This CDR3 has 14 amino acids. The germline CDR1 and CDR2 sequences are SGHNT and YYREEE (reference sequence). The CDR3 protein is CASSSGRGWTEAFF. DNA of the CDR3: TGTGCCAGCAGCTCGGGCCGGGGGTGGACTGAAGCTTTCTTT.

V and J are TRBV19 and TRBJ2-3; weak D call: TRBD1 (5 bases). The CDR3 covers 13 residues. The germline V and J ends were trimmed by 3 bases and 4 bases, with 8 bases remaining between them. The germline V gene encodes CDR1 LNHDA and CDR2 SQIVND (reference sequence). The CDR3, as DNA: TGTGCCAGTAGTATCGCCAGGGCAGATACGCAGTATTTT. Its translation: CASSIARADTQYF.

This clone was seen just once. The V call is TRBV10-3, the J call TRBJ2-1; possible D gene TRBD2, 5 bases. Germline CDR1 ENHRY, CDR2 SYGVKD. The CDR3 is made up of 10 amino acids. The V gene lost 6 bases and the J gene lost 10 bases, with 7 bases spanning the gap. The CDR3 sequence is CAIRDLEQFF. The CDR3 nucleotides are TGTGCCATCAGGGACTTGGAGCAGTTCTTC.

The chain recombines TRBV5-6 with TRBJ1-1; no reliable D call. The CDR3 runs to 17 residues. The ends were cut back, 0 bases at V and 1 base at J, with 16 bases in the middle. CDR1 is SGHDT, CDR2 YYEEEE, per germline. CDR3 region: CASSLVGAASGNTEAFF. The CDR3 region has the DNA TGTGCCAGCAGCTTGGTGGGTGCGGCCAGTGGGAACACTGAAGCTTTCTTT.

The CDR3 protein is CASSRSGSGDTQYF. DNA for the CDR3: TGTGCCAGCAGCCGTAGCGGGAGTGGAGATACGCAGTATTTT. The V call is TRBV5-4, the J call TRBJ2-3; 9 bases line up with TRBD2. The CDR3 consists of 14 residues. After removal of 4 bases from V and 5 bases from J, the junction contained 5 bases not matched to a gene. CDR1 and CDR2 (germline): SGHNT, YYREEE (reference sequence).

This clone was counted only a few times. V usage is TRBV29-1 and J usage is TRBJ2-1, with TRBD1 as a possible D gene (7 bases). In germline, CDR1 is SQVTM, CDR2 ANQGSEA. CDR3 size: 15 residues. Trimming stripped 4 bases from V and 6 bases from J, with 19 bases between. The CDR3 DNA reads as TGCAGCGTTGGAGCCCCCAGGGGGGTACTCAATGAGCAGTTCTTC. Translated: CSVGAPRGVLNEQFF.

The V call is TRBV10-3, the J call TRBJ2-1, with TRBD2 identical over 7 bases. Germline V gene sequence: CDR1 ENHRY, CDR2 SYGVKD. The CDR3 runs 13 residues. After removal of 8 bases from V and 10 bases from J, the junction contained 11 bases not matched to a gene. The chain's CDR3 is CAIETASGSEQFF. In DNA, the CDR3 is TGTGCCATCGAGACAGCTAGCGGATCCGAGCAGTTCTTC.